This T cell receptor beta chain was retrieved from a study of spatial heterogeneity in lung cancer. Study-wide context: Each distinct TCR and UMI combination averaged more than ten appearances in raw reads.

Overall study findings and caveats: Counts for ubiquitous and regional expanded TCRs went along with ubiquitous and regional nonsynonymous mutations, respectively. For expanded intratumoral alpha and beta TCRs, counts tracked tumor mutation counts.

Time point denoted: sample taken at primary tumor resection. Frozen PBMC, nontumor lung or tumor provided whole RNA, which was sequenced unsorted. Every TCR cDNA molecule bore its own unique molecular identifier. From the 5' RACE reads, TCRdb called clonotypes with MiXCR, one entry per CDR3 protein. The table includes some 4,000 distinct CDR3 sequences, roughly 8.5% detected once. Germline V lookup: CDR1 MNHEY, CDR2 SVGAGI. This CDR3 has 12 amino acids. Between the trimmed V and J ends, which lost 6 bases and 6 bases, there was a span of 8 bases. By share, this clonotype ranks as medium-sized. Its matching antigen is unknown.

This material consisted of lung tumor tissue, taken at surgery. The receptor was derived from a male donor with early-stage non-small cell lung cancer. V and J are TRBV6-5 and TRBJ2-2; no firm D call. CDR3 protein: CASRLKAGELFF. DNA for the CDR3: TGTGCCAGCAGACTAAAGGCCGGGGAGCTGTTTTTT.